These 24 T cell receptor beta chains were all obtained from the same sample, sequenced in a study of T and B cells in COVID-19 patients. Each TRB amplification used roughly 240-550 ng of genomic DNA from blood. TRB rearrangements were amplified by multiplex PCR with BIOMED2 TRB-A/B primers. TCRdb re-derived calls from the multiplex PCR reads in MiXCR, one entry per CDR3 protein. The sample shows 13,000 or so distinct CDR3 sequences, about 28% of them seen only once. Input material: blood. The origin of the receptors is a human donor who had recovered from COVID-19.

The V and J genes are TRBV10-3 and TRBJ2-5, with D perhaps TRBD1 or TRBD2 (5 bases each). Germline CDR1 and CDR2: ENHRY and SYGVKD. The germline V and J ends were trimmed by 4 bases and 4 bases, with 13 bases remaining between them. The CDR3 contains 14 residues. Here the CDR3 DNA reads TGTGCCATCAGTGGGACTGTGGGGCCAGAGACCCAGTACTTC. Translated, it gives CAISGTVGPETQYF.

By share, this clonotype counts as medium-sized. The chain is built from TRBV29-1 and TRBJ1-2; possibly TRBD1 for D (6 bases). Germline V gene sequence: CDR1 SQVTM, CDR2 ANQGSEA. The CDR3 runs 15 residues. Trimming shortened V by 4 bases and J by 8 bases, and 23 bases separated the two germline ends. CDR3 nucleotide sequence: TGCAGCGTTGGGCAGGACAGTAGCCCAGTTGGGGGCTACACCTTC. Translating gives CSVGQDSSPVGGYTF.

This clonotype counts as medium-sized. The chain combines TRBV11-1 with TRBJ2-7; 7 nucleotides line up with TRBD1. CDR3 length equals 14 residues. V gave up 2 bases and J gave up 3 bases; unmatched junction bases: 4. Per the germline V gene, CDR1 is SGHAT and CDR2 is FQDESV (reference sequence). The CDR3 loop is CASSLKGQNYEQYF. The CDR3 DNA follows: TGTGCCAGCAGCTTAAAGGGACAGAACTACGAGCAGTACTTC.

Remarks on this clonotype: Just one base apart from a much larger clone, this may be a read error. This chain links TRBV5-6 with TRBJ2-1; TRBD2 matches 7 bases. Trimming removed 4 bases from V and 1 base from J; junction bases left unmatched: 2. The CDR3 loop spans 14 amino acids. Germline-derived CDR1 and CDR2 are SGHDT and YYEEEE. For the CDR3, the DNA is TGTGCCAGCAGCCGGGAGGTATCCTACAATGAGCAGTTCTTC. Translation: CASSREVSYNEQFF.

This clonotype was recorded a few times. This chain links TRBV5-1 with TRBJ2-2; 12 bases are a match to TRBD2. The V and J ends lost 2 bases and 4 bases, in that order; junction bases with no gene match: 6. Germline V gene sequence: CDR1 SGHRS, CDR2 YFSETQ. This CDR3 contains 17 residues. The CDR3, as DNA: TGCGCCAGCAGCTTCCCCCTAGCGGGAGGGGGCACCGGGGAGCTGTTTTTT. It encodes CASSFPLAGGGTGELFF.

This clonotype is deemed medium-sized (0.01 to 0.1%). This chain connects TRBV19 to TRBJ2-6; a possible D gene is TRBD1 (5 bases). This CDR3 is 15 amino acids long. CDR1 is LNHDA, CDR2 SQIVND, per germline (reference sequence). V lost 11 bases and J lost 0, with 14 bases in between. The chain's CDR3 is CASQGFNSGANVLTF. DNA of the CDR3: TGTGCCTCCCAGGGATTCAACTCTGGGGCCAACGTCCTGACTTTC.

There are many counts of this clonotype. This chain links TRBV27 with TRBJ2-7; D call uncertain. The V gene lost 5 bases and the J gene lost 4 bases, with 12 bases spanning the gap. The CDR3 runs to 13 residues. CDR1 and CDR2 from the germline V gene are MNHEY and SMNVEV (reference sequence). DNA for the CDR3: TGTGCCAGCAGTCCCGGGCGCTTTTACGAGCAGTACTTC. This sequence encodes CASSPGRFYEQYF.

The table lists this clonotype with a few counts. V usage is TRBV30 and J usage is TRBJ1-5; TRBD1 is a possible D gene (6 bases). Trimming removed 3 bases at V and 11 bases at J, with 17 bases between. CDR3 size: 13 residues. Germline CDR1 GTSNPN, CDR2 SVGIG (reference sequence). Written as DNA, the CDR3 is TGTGCCTGGAGCCCAGGGGATGGAAGGTCCCAGCATTTT. It is translated as CAWSPGDGRSQHF.

The chain combines TRBV7-9 with TRBJ1-2; D ambiguous. Trimming removed 3 bases from V and 4 bases from J, with 12 bases in between. The CDR3 runs to 14 residues. From germline, CDR1 is SEHNR and CDR2 FQNEAQ (reference sequence). The CDR3 protein is CASSLAGPVYGYTF. The CDR3 bases are TGTGCCAGCAGCTTGGCCGGTCCGGTCTATGGCTACACCTTC.

In its sample, this clonotype was seen once. The gene calls are TRBV6-2 or TRBV6-3 and TRBJ2-7, with TRBD1 identical over 11 bases. After removal of 8 bases from V and 2 bases from J, the junction contained 5 bases not matched to a gene. Germline values: CDR1 MNHEY, CDR2 SVGEGT. CDR3 length: 14 residues. This CDR3 reads CASQRDRGAYEQYF. Written as DNA, the CDR3 is TGTGCCAGCCAAAGGGACAGGGGGGCCTACGAGCAGTACTTC.

V gene TRBV6-5 combines with J gene TRBJ2-3; 13 bases are a match to TRBD2. Germline assignment: CDR1 MNHEY and CDR2 SVGAGI. The CDR3 loop spans 17 amino acids. Trimming took 5 bases from V and 7 from J; bases not matched to a gene: 12. CDR3 nucleotides: TGTGCCAGCAGTGAAGCATTGCGACTAGCGGGGGGAAATACGCAGTATTTT. Amino acid sequence: CASSEALRLAGGNTQYF.

This clonotype rates as medium-sized. The rearrangement joins TRBV30 to TRBJ2-2; 7 bases are a match to TRBD1. The CDR3 contains 14 residues. The V gene's germline CDR1 is GTSNPN and CDR2 SVGIG (reference sequence). J was trimmed by 0 bases and V by 4 bases; bases with no gene match: 2. CDR3 region: CAWKQGPNTGELFF. As DNA, the CDR3 is TGTGCCTGGAAACAGGGGCCGAACACCGGGGAGCTGTTTTTT.

In this sample, this clonotype is medium-sized. The chain joins TRBV6-5 to TRBJ2-1; no firm D call. Per the germline V gene, CDR1 is MNHEY and CDR2 is SVGAGI. There are 14 residues in the CDR3. Between the trimmed V and J ends, which lost 2 bases and 6 bases, there was a span of 11 bases. CDR3 region: CASSYLGRTNEQFF. The DNA of the CDR3 is TGTGCCAGCAGTTACCTTGGCCGGACCAATGAGCAGTTCTTC.

Ten or more counts support this clonotype. The CDR3, as DNA: TGTGCCAGCAGTTTAGACAGTCCGATCTCCTACGAGCAGTACTTC. Translation gives CASSLDSPISYEQYF. This sequence joins TRBV27 and TRBJ2-7; tentative D call: TRBD1 (5 bases). This CDR3 contains 15 residues. Germline V gene data show CDR1 as MNHEY and CDR2 as SMNVEV (reference sequence). The ends were cut back, 2 bases at V and 0 bases at J, with 11 bases in the middle.

By share, this clonotype counts as medium-sized. The gene calls are TRBV27 and TRBJ2-1, with D unresolved. CDR1 and CDR2 (germline): MNHEY, SMNVEV (reference sequence). The CDR3 contains 14 residues. Trimming cost V 4 bases and J 0 bases, with 7 bases left between them. CDR3 nucleotide sequence: TGTGCCAGCAGTTCGGGCACCTCCTACAATGAGCAGTTCTTC. Translated, it gives CASSSGTSYNEQFF.

This clonotype was seen a few times. The V gene is TRBV6-6, the J gene TRBJ1-4; possible D gene TRBD1, 6 bases. V was shortened by 5 bases and J by 4 bases, with 17 bases between the two germline ends. The CDR3 totals 16 residues. CDR1 and CDR2 from the germline V gene are MNHNY and SVGAGI (reference sequence). As DNA, the CDR3 is TGTGCCAGCAGTCCACAGGGCAGTCTGCTTAATGAAAAACTGTTTTTT. Encoded protein: CASSPQGSLLNEKLFF.

This clonotype was detected many times. The J gene is TRBJ1-4, the V gene TRBV6-5, with TRBD1 identical over 8 bases. The CDR3 has 14 residues. Trimming took 6 bases from V and 6 from J; bases not matched to a gene: 6. The germline V gene encodes CDR1 MNHEY and CDR2 SVGAGI. The CDR3 reads CASRAGGEDEKLFF. The CDR3 DNA sequence: TGTGCCAGCAGGGCAGGGGGCGAGGATGAAAAACTGTTTTTT.

This clonotype has more than one count but fewer than ten. V usage is TRBV20-1 and J usage is TRBJ2-1; D unresolved. Germline V gene data show CDR1 as DFQATT and CDR2 as SNEGSKA (reference sequence). The CDR3 is 16 residues long. V lost 2 bases and J 2 bases, leaving 16 bases between the germline ends. CDR3 in DNA: TGCAGTGCTAGACTTCCCGAGGTCCGCCCCTACAATGAGCAGTTCTTC. It specifies CSARLPEVRPYNEQFF.

As concerns this clonotype: This may be a read error, as it is one base from a much larger clone. The rearrangement joins TRBV27 to TRBJ2-5; D may correspond to TRBD1 or TRBD2 (5 bases each). The J call may be mistaken, given a closer DNA end match to TRBJ2-1. Germline CDR1 reads MNHEY; CDR2 reads SMNVEV (reference sequence). The CDR3 runs 15 residues. Here the CDR3 reads CASSFSNPGPYEQFF. Written as DNA, the CDR3 is TGTGCCAGCAGTTTTTCCAACCCGGGACCCTACGAGCAGTTCTTC.

The V gene is TRBV12-3 or TRBV12-4, the J gene TRBJ2-3; 12 bases agree with TRBD2. V trimming: 3 bases; J trimming: 6 bases; junction bases outside the gene matches: 4. There are 15 residues in the CDR3. For the CDR3, the DNA is TGTGCCAGCAGTTTTAGCCTAGCGGGAGGGGATACGCAGTATTTT. This gives the protein CASSFSLAGGDTQYF.

In this sample, this clonotype turned up a few times. The chain uses TRBV11-2 and TRBJ2-1, with D possibly matching TRBD2 (6 bases). V was shortened by 3 bases and J by 6 bases, with 27 bases between the two germline ends. The CDR3 spans 19 residues. CDR1 and CDR2 (germline): SGHAT, FQNNGV. DNA for the CDR3: TGTGCCAGCAGCTTCAGCCCACCACACGGAGGGTCTGGGAGCAATGAGCAGTTCTTC. As protein: CASSFSPPHGGSGSNEQFF. The whole variable domain, filled in from reference TRBV11-2 and TRBJ2-1, reads EAGVAQSPRYKIIEKRQSVAFWCNPISGHATLYWYQQILGQGPKLLIQFQNNGVVDDSQLPKDRFSAERLKGVDSTLKIQPAKLEDSAVYLCASSFSPPHGGSGSNEQFFGPGTRLTVL.

This clonotype was detected ten times or more. The chain recombines TRBV7-9 with TRBJ2-5; D uncertain. V was trimmed by 1 base and J by 2 bases, leaving 8 bases between them. CDR1 is SEHNR, CDR2 FQNEAQ, per germline (reference sequence). This CDR3 comprises 14 residues. The CDR3 here is CASSLVSLQETQYF. The CDR3 coding sequence is TGTGCCAGCAGCTTAGTGTCACTACAAGAGACCCAGTACTTC.

This clonotype has just a few counts. The gene calls are TRBV27 and TRBJ1-5; no clear D gene. Trimming removed 7 bases from V and 0 bases from J, with 10 bases in between. Germline loops: CDR1 MNHEY, CDR2 SMNVEV (reference sequence). This CDR3 is built from 14 residues. CDR3 protein: CASTNSYSNQPQHF. The DNA of the CDR3 is TGTGCCAGCACCAATTCTTATAGCAATCAGCCCCAGCATTTT.

This clonotype ranks as medium-sized. This sequence joins TRBV19 and TRBJ2-7, with a possible D match to TRBD1 (5 bases). This CDR3 has 14 amino acids. Trimming shortened V by 4 bases and J by 2 bases, and 12 bases separated the two germline ends. Per germline, CDR1 LNHDA and CDR2 SQIVND (reference sequence). CDR3 coding DNA: TGTGCCAGTAGTAAGCAGGGCCAAGCCTACGAGCAGTACTTC. This translates into CASSKQGQAYEQYF.